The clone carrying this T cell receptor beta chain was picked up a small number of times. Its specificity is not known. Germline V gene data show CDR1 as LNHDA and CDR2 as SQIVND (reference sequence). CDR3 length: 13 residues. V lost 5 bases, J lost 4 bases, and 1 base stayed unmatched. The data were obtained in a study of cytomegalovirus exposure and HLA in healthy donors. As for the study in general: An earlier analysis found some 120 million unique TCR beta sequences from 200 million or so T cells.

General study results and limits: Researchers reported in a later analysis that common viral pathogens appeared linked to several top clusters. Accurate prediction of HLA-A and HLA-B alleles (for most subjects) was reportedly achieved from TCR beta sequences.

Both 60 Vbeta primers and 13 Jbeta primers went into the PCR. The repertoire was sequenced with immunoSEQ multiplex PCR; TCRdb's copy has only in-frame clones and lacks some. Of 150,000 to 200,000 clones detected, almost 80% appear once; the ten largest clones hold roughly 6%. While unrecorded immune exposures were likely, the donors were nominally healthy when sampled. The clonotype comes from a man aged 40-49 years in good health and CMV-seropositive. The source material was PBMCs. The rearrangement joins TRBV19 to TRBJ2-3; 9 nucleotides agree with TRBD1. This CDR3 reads CASSGQGSDTQYF. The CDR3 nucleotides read TGTGCCAGTAGTGGACAGGGGTCAGATACGCAGTATTTT. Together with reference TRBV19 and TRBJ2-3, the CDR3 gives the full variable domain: DGGITQSPKYLFRKEGQNVTLSCEQNLNHDAMYWYRQDPGQGLRLIYYSQIVNDFQKGDIAEGYSVSREKKESFPLTVTSAQKNPTAFYLCASSGQGSDTQYFGPGTRLTVL.